Presented here are 25 T cell receptor beta chains from one specimen sequenced in a study of identical twins. TCRdb re-derived calls from the 5' RACE reads in MiXCR, one entry per CDR3 protein. The sample records approximately 500,000 distinct CDR3 sequences, 13% to 15% being singletons. These same records also appear under a second study, on yellow fever vaccine responses in identical twins.

Sequencing input: CD4+ T cells sorted from blood. All receptors come from a woman between 18 and 29 years old in good health.

A few counts support this clonotype. The chain combines TRBV2 with TRBJ2-4; TRBD2 aligns across 8 bases. V was pared by 5 bases and J by 8 bases, with 8 bases of the junction left unmatched. Germline loops: CDR1 SNHLY, CDR2 FYNNEI. CDR3 length equals 14 residues. Written as DNA, the CDR3 is TGTGCCAGCAGTACCGGGACTAGTCGCTACATTCAGTACTTC. Translated: CASSTGTSRYIQYF.

This clonotype was seen more than once but under ten times. V is TRBV15 and J is TRBJ2-1; D is undetermined. Trimming shortened V by 3 bases and J by 1 base, and 13 bases separated the two germline ends. Germline CDR1 and CDR2: LNHNV and YYDKDF (reference sequence). This CDR3 is 16 amino acids long. The CDR3 DNA is TGTGCCACCAGCAGGGACCCCCCTGGATCCTACAATGAGCAGTTCTTC. Residues: CATSRDPPGSYNEQFF.

This clonotype was counted between two and nine times. The chain combines TRBV3-1 with TRBJ2-4, with 8 nucleotides matching TRBD1. After removal of 5 bases from V and 0 bases from J, the junction contained 3 bases not matched to a gene. CDR3 length equals 15 residues. CDR1 and CDR2 from the germline V gene are LGHDT and YNNKEL (reference sequence). CDR3 amino acids: CASSITGGAKNIQYF. The CDR3 DNA follows: TGTGCCAGCAGCATAACAGGGGGAGCCAAAAACATTCAGTACTTC.

This clonotype was counted between two and nine times. The chain carries TRBV20-1 and TRBJ1-2, with D perhaps matching TRBD1 (5 bases). Between the trimmed V and J ends, which lost 5 bases and 8 bases, there was a span of 15 bases. CDR1 is DFQATT and CDR2 is SNEGSKA in the germline V gene (reference sequence). The CDR3 covers 12 residues. The CDR3 region has the DNA TGCAGTGCTGAGGGGACTCGAAGCGGCTACACCTTC. Its translation: CSAEGTRSGYTF.

The chain couples TRBV12-3 or TRBV12-4 to TRBJ2-2; 13 bases align to TRBD2. Germline trimming cut 2 bases from V and 6 bases from J; bases unmatched to any gene: 9. The CDR3 has 18 residues. The CDR3 reads CASSLPPGLAGRPGELFF. The CDR3 DNA follows: TGTGCCAGCAGTTTACCCCCGGGACTAGCGGGAAGGCCCGGGGAGCTGTTTTTT.

The chain joins TRBV3-1 to TRBJ2-7; 7 bases fit TRBD2. The CDR3 consists of 15 residues. The ends lost 5 bases at V and 6 bases at J; junction bases unmatched: 13. Germline V lookup: CDR1 LGHDT, CDR2 YNNKEL (reference sequence). CDR3 in DNA: TGTGCCAGCAGCTCCCGGACTAGTCTGAGTGGCGAGCAGTACTTC. It encodes CASSSRTSLSGEQYF.

This clonotype occurred a few times. V and J are TRBV29-1 and TRBJ2-7, with D possibly TRBD1 on 5 matching bases. The CDR3 extends over 15 amino acids. Germline CDR1 reads SQVTM; CDR2 reads ANQGSEA. Trimming removed 6 bases at V and 0 bases at J, with 18 bases between. The chain's CDR3 is CSVVELQASSYEQYF. CDR3 nucleotide sequence: TGCAGCGTCGTTGAGTTACAGGCGAGCTCCTACGAGCAGTACTTC.

This clonotype appeared a few times. The chain carries TRBV20-1 and TRBJ2-7; TRBD2 aligns across 14 bases. Germline CDR1 is DFQATT and CDR2 is SNEGSKA (reference sequence). The V and J ends lost 3 bases and 6 bases, in that order; junction bases with no gene match: 4. There are 14 residues in the CDR3. The CDR3 reads CSASGTSGSLEQYF. The CDR3 DNA sequence: TGCAGTGCTAGCGGGACTAGCGGGAGTCTCGAGCAGTACTTC.

This chain links TRBV2 with TRBJ2-5; no firm D call. With 4 bases removed from V and 1 base from J, the gap between germline ends came to 7 bases. CDR3 length equals 13 residues. Germline V gene data show CDR1 as SNHLY and CDR2 as FYNNEI. CDR3: CASSVEIQETQYF. The CDR3 DNA reads as TGTGCCAGCAGTGTTGAAATCCAAGAGACCCAGTACTTC.

The V call is TRBV6-1, the J call TRBJ1-1, with a possible D match to TRBD1 (5 bases). The germline V gene has CDR1 MNHNS and CDR2 SASEGT. The CDR3 is made up of 15 amino acids. V lost 6 bases and J 1 base, leaving 15 bases between the germline ends. CDR3 nucleotides: TGTGCCAGCAGAAATGTCAGGGCTCGGAACACTGAAGCTTTCTTT. It specifies CASRNVRARNTEAFF.

V and J are TRBV20-1 and TRBJ2-1, with D perhaps assigned TRBD1 or TRBD2 (5 bases each). There are 16 residues in the CDR3. V shed 6 bases and J shed 2 bases, with 20 bases lying between them. The germline CDR1 and CDR2 sequences are DFQATT and SNEGSKA (reference sequence). DNA for the CDR3: TGCAGTGCCGCTCTCGGGACGGCCGGAACCTACAATGAGCAGTTCTTC. Protein sequence: CSAALGTAGTYNEQFF.

This clonotype was counted at least ten times. The chain carries TRBV12-3 or TRBV12-4 and TRBJ1-2, with no clear D. Trimming cost V 5 bases and J 4 bases, with 17 bases left between them. This CDR3 contains 15 residues. For the CDR3, the DNA is TGTGCCAGCAGTCCGAGAAAGCCGGGAACCTATGGCTACACCTTC. Translating it yields CASSPRKPGTYGYTF.

A few counts support this clonotype. The gene calls are TRBV10-1 and TRBJ2-3, with TRBD2 identical over 12 bases. The CDR3 has 14 amino acids. Trimming removed 8 bases from V and 5 bases from J; junction bases left unmatched: 5. The germline gives CDR1 WNHNN, CDR2 SYGVQD (reference sequence). The CDR3 loop reads CASSSGRAGDTQYF. CDR3 sequence (DNA): TGCGCCAGCTCTAGCGGGAGGGCAGGAGATACGCAGTATTTT.

This clonotype has a handful of counts. The chain employs TRBV10-3 and TRBJ2-1; 14 positions agree with TRBD2. V was clipped by 8 bases and J by 0 bases; unmatched bases: 9. CDR1 is ENHRY, CDR2 SYGVKD, per germline. The CDR3 runs to 18 residues. In DNA form, the CDR3 reads TGTGCCATCGGACAGGGGACTAGCGGGGGAAACTCCTACAATGAGCAGTTCTTC. Its protein is CAIGQGTSGGNSYNEQFF.

This clonotype was recorded many times. V and J are TRBV7-8 and TRBJ2-1, with TRBD2 identical over 7 bases. CDR1 and CDR2 from the germline V gene are SGHVS and FQNEAQ. V dropped 5 bases and J dropped 6; count of bases not matched to a gene: 16. This CDR3 spans 17 amino acids. The CDR3 spells CASSPNYPAGALNEQFF. In DNA, the CDR3 is TGTGCCAGCAGCCCTAATTATCCGGCGGGAGCGCTCAATGAGCAGTTCTTC.

This clonotype was picked up a small number of times. The genes are TRBV21-1 and TRBJ2-7; the table names TRBD1, a call not compared with the DNA. TRBV21-1 is classified as a pseudogene. The CDR3 totals 15 residues. CDR3 sequence reads: CASSRQGTATFWQYF. The CDR3 DNA reads TGTGCCAGCAGTCGCCAAGGGACCGCAACGTTTTGGCAGTACTTC.

The chain has TRBV4-1 and TRBJ2-5; D might be TRBD2 (5 bases). The ends were cut back, 0 bases at V and 5 bases at J, with 10 bases in the middle. CDR1 and CDR2 (germline): MGHRA, YSYEKL. There are 14 residues in the CDR3. The CDR3 here is CASSQDVRRETQYF. The CDR3, as DNA: TGCGCCAGCAGCCAAGATGTACGGAGGGAGACCCAGTACTTC.

The sample holds one count of this clonotype. V and J are TRBV5-1 and TRBJ1-1; D remains unclear. Trimming left V 4 bases short and J 8 bases short, with 12 bases between. From germline, CDR1 is SGHRS and CDR2 YFSETQ. This CDR3 contains 12 residues. The CDR3 sequence: CASSLVSGEAFF. Here the CDR3 DNA reads TGCGCCAGCAGCCTAGTGTCCGGGGAAGCTTTCTTT.

The chain recombines TRBV4-1 with TRBJ2-3; D tentatively fits TRBD1 or TRBD2 (7 bases each). Between the trimmed V and J ends, which lost 1 base and 1 base, there was a span of 12 bases. There are 16 residues in the CDR3. CDR1 is MGHRA and CDR2 is YSYEKL in the germline V gene. The chain's CDR3 is CASSQAAGGGTDTQYF. The CDR3 bases are TGCGCCAGCAGCCAAGCGGCAGGGGGGGGCACAGATACGCAGTATTTT.

The V call is TRBV16, the J call TRBJ2-1, with 8 nucleotides matching TRBD2. Germline lookup yields CDR1 KGHSY and CDR2 FQNENV. This CDR3 comprises 15 residues. V lost 11 bases and J lost 12; bases outside the gene matches: 21. Here the CDR3 reads CACTQEGTSGSGQFF. The CDR3 nucleotides are TGTGCCTGCACCCAAGAGGGAACTAGCGGCTCAGGGCAGTTCTTC.

This clonotype was picked up a small number of times. The chain couples TRBV5-1 to TRBJ2-7, with 9 bases fitting TRBD1. CDR3 length: 15 amino acids. Germline loops: CDR1 SGHRS, CDR2 YFSETQ. The trim removed 3 bases at V and 5 bases at J, leaving 9 bases unmatched. The CDR3 region is CASSSGQGGFDEQYF. The CDR3 DNA reads as TGCGCCAGCAGCTCGGGACAGGGAGGTTTCGACGAGCAGTACTTC.

This clonotype appeared many times. The chain joins TRBV28 to TRBJ2-1; 8 bases map to TRBD2. The germline CDR1 and CDR2 sequences are MDHEN and SYDVKM. J lost 3 bases, V lost 6 bases, and 7 bases had no gene match. This CDR3 contains 15 residues. CDR3 amino acids: CASSLAGRYYNEQFF. The CDR3 nucleotides read TGTGCCAGCAGCTTAGCGGGGCGCTACTACAATGAGCAGTTCTTC.

This sequence joins TRBV27 and TRBJ2-1; D possibly corresponds to TRBD2 (6 bases). In germline, CDR1 is MNHEY, CDR2 SMNVEV (reference sequence). Trimming removed 2 bases at V and 7 bases at J, with 27 bases between. CDR3 length: 19 residues. CDR3 bases: TGTGCCAGCAGTTTACTCGGTTTCGCTAGCGAAGGAGTGAGGAATGAGCAGTTCTTC. Protein: CASSLLGFASEGVRNEQFF.

This rearrangement joins TRBV20-1 to TRBJ2-3; D is perhaps TRBD2 (6 bases). CDR3 size: 15 residues. V lost 6 bases to trimming and J lost 2 bases, with 18 bases between them. From germline, CDR1 is DFQATT and CDR2 SNEGSKA (reference sequence). CDR3 protein: CSAEGRQAPTDTQYF. In DNA form, the CDR3 reads TGCAGTGCCGAGGGGAGGCAGGCGCCCACAGATACGCAGTATTTT.

This clonotype has a handful of counts. The V and J genes are TRBV29-1 and TRBJ2-2; the match to TRBD1 covers 7 bases. Germline lookup yields CDR1 SQVTM and CDR2 ANQGSEA. The V gene end was trimmed by 8 bases and the J gene end by 1 base; junction bases not matched to a gene: 1. This CDR3 contains 12 residues. CDR3 DNA: TGCAGCCACAGGGGGAACACCGGGGAGCTGTTTTTT. This encodes CSHRGNTGELFF.